Listed here are 17 T cell receptor beta chains from one sample, sequenced in a study of OX40 agonist ivuxolimab in advanced cancers. Profiling relied on immunoSEQ multiplex PCR, and the TCRdb table lists in-frame clones only, not all of them. The table records 70,000 to 95,000 clones, less than 95% of them present only once. The starting material was CD4+ or CD8+ T cells sorted from blood, obtained in a trial of the OX40 agonist ivuxolimab. Every receptor here comes from an adult with an advanced solid tumor such as melanoma, head and neck, liver or kidney cancer.

The chain recombines TRBV6-1 with TRBJ1-2; D remains unclear. CDR1 is MNHNS and CDR2 is SASEGT in the germline V gene. The V end lost 4 bases, the J end lost 5 bases, and 5 bases lay between the germline ends. This CDR3 region has 11 residues. This chain's CDR3 is CASSVGYGYTF. DNA for the CDR3: TGTGCCAGCAGTGTAGGGTATGGCTACACCTTC.

The chain combines TRBV7-2 with TRBJ2-5; 9 bases agree with TRBD2. The CDR3 totals 14 residues. Trimming took 5 bases from V and 1 from J; bases not matched to a gene: 2. Germline CDR1 SGHTA, CDR2 FQGNSA. The CDR3 protein is CASSLGLAQETQYF. The CDR3 bases are TGTGCCAGCAGCCTGGGACTAGCCCAAGAGACCCAGTACTTC.

The CDR3 protein is CASSYYSLYGYTF. The CDR3 DNA reads as TGTGCCAGCAGTTACTACAGCCTCTATGGCTACACCTTC. This chain links TRBV6-5 with TRBJ1-2; D is unclear. CDR3 size: 13 residues. Germline CDR1 and CDR2: MNHEY and SVGAGI. V lost 1 base and J 4 bases, leaving 7 bases between the germline ends.

The V call is TRBV11-3, the J call TRBJ2-5, with D perhaps TRBD1 (6 bases). This CDR3 has 15 amino acids. Germline assignment: CDR1 SGHNT and CDR2 YENEEA. Trimming stripped 4 bases from V and 1 base from J, with 13 bases between. CDR3 DNA sequence: TGTGCCAGCAGCTGGGGCAGGACAGTCCAAGAGACCCAGTACTTC. It translates to CASSWGRTVQETQYF.

Here the CDR3 reads CAINTGGTDTQYF. The CDR3 DNA follows: TGTGCCATCAATACCGGGGGGACAGATACGCAGTATTTT. The chain couples TRBV10-3 to TRBJ2-3, with 7 bases matching TRBD2. The junction had 4 bases not matched to a gene; V was cut back by 7 bases and J by 3 bases. The germline V gene encodes CDR1 ENHRY and CDR2 SYGVKD. CDR3 size: 13 residues.

V usage is TRBV6-5 and J usage is TRBJ1-2; TRBD1 matches 10 bases. CDR3 length: 15 residues. Trimming at V came to 6 bases and at J to 3 bases, leaving 7 bases not matched to a gene. Germline values: CDR1 MNHEY, CDR2 SVGAGI. The CDR3 is CASSRDRGQDYGYTF. CDR3 bases: TGTGCCAGCAGCCGAGACAGGGGGCAGGACTATGGCTACACCTTC.

The chain uses TRBV6-6 and TRBJ2-7; D is possibly TRBD2 (7 bases). Trimming removed 0 bases at V and 3 bases at J, with 12 bases between. CDR1 is MNHNY and CDR2 is SVGAGI in the germline V gene (reference sequence). This CDR3 comprises 15 residues. The CDR3 loop is CASSYSGGGLYEQYF. The DNA for the CDR3 is TGTGCCAGCAGTTACTCGGGGGGGGGCCTCTACGAGCAGTACTTC.

The V call is TRBV7-9, the J call TRBJ2-3; possibly TRBD1 or TRBD2 for D (5 bases each). The CDR3 is 13 residues long. V shed 3 bases and J shed 2 bases, with 6 bases lying between them. The germline V gene has CDR1 SEHNR and CDR2 FQNEAQ (reference sequence). CDR3 nucleotide sequence: TGTGCCAGCAGCTTGGGGGACACAGATACGCAGTATTTT. The encoded protein is CASSLGDTDTQYF.

This rearrangement joins TRBV7-3 to TRBJ2-2; D is perhaps TRBD2 (5 bases). Trimming cost V 5 bases and J 4 bases, with 11 bases left between them. Germline assignment: CDR1 SGHTA and CDR2 FQGTGA. This CDR3 region has 14 residues. CDR3 coding DNA: TGTGCCAGCAGCCCGACCGGGGTCACCGGGGAGCTGTTTTTT. Protein sequence: CASSPTGVTGELFF.

This clone was observed at least ten times. The chain combines TRBV6-6 with TRBJ1-1; D not resolved. There are 14 residues in the CDR3. V lost 2 bases, J lost 1 base, and 8 bases lay in between. Germline CDR1 is MNHNY and CDR2 is SVGAGI (reference sequence). The CDR3 loop reads CASSYRASNTEAFF. In DNA, the CDR3 is TGTGCCAGCAGTTACAGGGCTTCGAACACTGAAGCTTTCTTT.

The CDR3 DNA reads TGCGCCAGCAGTGAGGGGACAGGGGGAAGCTATGGCTACACCTTC. Translated: CASSEGTGGSYGYTF. V is TRBV10-1 and J is TRBJ1-2; 11 bases match TRBD1. The CDR3 runs 15 residues. Germline V gene sequence: CDR1 WNHNN, CDR2 SYGVQD (reference sequence). After removal of 2 bases from V and 4 bases from J, the junction contained 3 bases not matched to a gene.

The CDR3 nucleotides are TGTGCCAGCAGTGTTGTGCAGGGGTCACATTCACCCCTCCACTTT. Its translation is CASSVVQGSHSPLHF. This sequence joins TRBV27 and TRBJ1-6, with D tentatively TRBD1 (6 bases). The CDR3 is made up of 15 amino acids. V gave up 5 bases and J gave up 8 bases, with 16 bases separating them. In germline, CDR1 is MNHEY, CDR2 SMNVEV (reference sequence).

This rearrangement joins TRBV7-8 to TRBJ2-3; D possibly corresponds to TRBD2 (5 bases). The CDR3 totals 16 residues. Germline CDR1 SGHVS, CDR2 FQNEAQ. Trimming shortened V by 2 bases and J by 5 bases, and 17 bases separated the two germline ends. The CDR3 sequence: CASSLTRVPGLDTQYF. In DNA form, the CDR3 reads TGTGCCAGCAGCTTAACTAGGGTACCGGGCCTAGATACGCAGTATTTT.

The chain combines TRBV6-1 with TRBJ2-7; D call uncertain. V lost 4 bases, J lost 4 bases, and 8 bases lay in between. Germline V CDR1 and CDR2: MNHNS, SASEGT. The CDR3 length is 12 residues. In nucleotides, the CDR3 is TGTGCCAGCAGTGGACCGGGTTACGAGCAGTACTTC. Its translation: CASSGPGYEQYF.

A word on this clone: Compared with germline, one end of the junction differs, possibly owing to a read error. The CDR3 is CVSSHGADSGDTQYF. As DNA, the CDR3 is TGTGTCAGCTCACACGGAGCGGACTCGGGAGATACGCAGTATTTT. V usage is TRBV18 and J usage is TRBJ2-3; perhaps TRBD2 as D (5 bases). The germline V gene has CDR1 KGHSH and CDR2 LQKENI. The CDR3 contains 15 residues.

This chain connects TRBV28 to TRBJ1-2; a possible D gene is TRBD1 (5 bases). The CDR3 is made up of 13 amino acids. Germline V gene data show CDR1 as MDHEN and CDR2 as SYDVKM. The V and J ends lost 6 bases and 5 bases respectively, with 13 bases between them. The CDR3 reads CASSSVRGYGYTF. The CDR3 coding sequence is TGTGCCAGCAGCTCCGTTAGGGGATATGGCTACACCTTC.

The rearrangement links TRBV5-5 to TRBJ2-4, with D possibly matching TRBD2 (6 bases). In germline, CDR1 is SGHKS, CDR2 YYEKEE (reference sequence). V lost 2 bases to trimming and J lost 6 bases, with 12 bases between them. This CDR3 contains 14 residues. In nucleotides, the CDR3 is TGTGCCAGCAGCTTCGCAGCAGCGGGAAACATTCAGTACTTC. Its protein product is CASSFAAAGNIQYF.